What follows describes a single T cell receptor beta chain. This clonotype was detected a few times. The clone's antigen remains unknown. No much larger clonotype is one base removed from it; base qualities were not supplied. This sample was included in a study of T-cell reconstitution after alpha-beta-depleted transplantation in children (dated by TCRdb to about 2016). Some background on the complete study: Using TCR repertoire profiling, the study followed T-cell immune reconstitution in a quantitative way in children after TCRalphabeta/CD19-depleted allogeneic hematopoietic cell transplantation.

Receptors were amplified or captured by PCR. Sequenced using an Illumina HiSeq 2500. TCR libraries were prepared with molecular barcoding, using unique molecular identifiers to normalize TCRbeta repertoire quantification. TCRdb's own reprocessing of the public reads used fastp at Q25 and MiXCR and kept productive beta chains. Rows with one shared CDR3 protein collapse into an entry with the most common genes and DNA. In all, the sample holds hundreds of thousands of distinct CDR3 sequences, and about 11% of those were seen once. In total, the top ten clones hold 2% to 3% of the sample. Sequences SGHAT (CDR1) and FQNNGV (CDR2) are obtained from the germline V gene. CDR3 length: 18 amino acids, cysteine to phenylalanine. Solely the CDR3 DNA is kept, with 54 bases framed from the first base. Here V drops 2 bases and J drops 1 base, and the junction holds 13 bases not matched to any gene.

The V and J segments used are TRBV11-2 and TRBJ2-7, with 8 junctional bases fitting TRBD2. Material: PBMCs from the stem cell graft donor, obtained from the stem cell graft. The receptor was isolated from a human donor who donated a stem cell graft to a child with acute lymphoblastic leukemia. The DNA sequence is TGTGCCAGCAGCTTAAGGCCCGTCGGGGGGGGGGATTCCTACGAGCAGTACTTC. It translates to CASSLRPVGGGDSYEQYF.